This T cell receptor (beta chain) was captured by sequencing in a study of blood T cell repertoires in COVID-19 (dated by TCRdb to 2020 to 2022). At the level of the whole study: Samples covering the acute and convalescent phases of COVID-19 were provided by collaborators in the United States, Italy and Spain. The prospective study material was composed of cDNA or gDNA derived from T cells, B-cell-depleted T cells, or PBMCs. Deeply sampled blood TCRbeta repertoires from subjects exposed to, actively infected with, or recovered from COVID-19 were included in the dataset. The repertoires were released in a freely available public database intended as a resource for research on the immune response to SARS-CoV-2. Samples came from the ongoing ImmuneRACE study (first 160 participants) plus 1,254 subjects from 6 global collaborators. Sample metadata almost always included a de-identified subject ID, COVID-19 status, age in years and sex. Where available, HLA class I and class II types were obtained from metadata supplied by the sample provider rather than from assay-based typing. Study-wide findings and limitations: How much clinical and demographic metadata was included differed by source and by participant, and the metadata was provided uncurated.

TCRbeta CDR3 regions were amplified from genomic DNA by means of the immunoSEQ Assay, a bias-controlled multiplex PCR. In the source study's methods: The number of nucleated cells in each sample was estimated from the amplification of reference gene primers within the assay. To quantify the absolute abundance of each unique TCRbeta CDR3 rearrangement, sequence reads were collapsed and filtered. For each sample, productive Simpson clonality was calculated as the square root of Simpson's diversity index over productive rearrangements. TCRdb holds this immuneACCESS table with in-frame rearrangements only. Some clones are missing; in checked studies, unresolved V genes explain under half, and the rest has no known cause. V and J calls and clone size are as listed in that table; D and trimming were resolved from the DNA. In all, the sample holds 200,000 to 250,000 clones, and about 84% of those were seen once. Approximately 2% of the sample comes from the top ten.

This clone was seen just once. The antigen it recognizes is unknown. No base quality values were provided; no much bigger clone lies one nucleotide off. The CDR3 starts with the cysteine, ends with the phenylalanine, and has 15 residues. Only CDR3 DNA is held: 45 bases, read in frame from base 1. Per the germline V gene, KGHSH is the CDR1 and LQKENI is the CDR2. V is pruned by 4 bases and J by 4 bases, leaving 4 bases of the junction without a gene match. Enrolling through a virtual design, the prospective study's participants ranged in age from roughly 18 to 90 years and lived across 24 United States geographic areas. In the prospective study, participants were assigned to cohorts based on the clinical history participants reported in a screening survey and a study questionnaire. ImmuneRACE Cohort 3 recovered participants were defined by two consecutive negative NP/OP PCR tests, healthcare professional clearance, or symptom resolution. Mobile phlebotomists in the prospective study collected whole blood, serum and a nasopharyngeal or oropharyngeal swab from every participant. Participants in the prospective study had the option to provide additional blood draws and questionnaires over a roughly 2-month period. Blood samples from the prospective study were shipped frozen or at room temperature prior to DNA extraction.

Sequencing input: PBMCs or T cells enriched from blood (not recorded which). This receptor was taken from a woman aged 45-65 years who had recovered from COVID-19. The chain joins TRBV18 to TRBJ1-1, and 12 junction bases match TRBD1. The sequenced DNA: TGTGCCAGCTCACTGGGACAGGGGGCGTTCACTGAAGCTTTCTTT. Translated, it gives CASSLGQGAFTEAFF. Full variable domain (CDR3 extended with the reference TRBV18 and TRBJ1-1 proteins): NAGVMQNPRHLVRRRGQEARLRCSPMKGHSHVYWYRQLPEEGLKFMVYLQKENIIDESGMPKERFSAEFPKEGPSILRIQQVVRGDSAAYFCASSLGQGAFTEAFFGQGTRLTVV.